The clone carrying this T cell receptor beta chain appeared once. A read error may explain this, as a much larger clone is one base away. The record originates from a study of neurological immune-mediated disorders. This CDR3 spans 12 amino acids. Germline V lookup: CDR1 SQVTM, CDR2 ANQGSEA. The authors produced cDNA by 5'RACE using 10-nucleotide random UMIs. Each CDR3 protein is one row after TCRdb ran MiXCR on the 5' RACE reads. The top ten clones hold around 6% of a sample with roughly 100,000 distinct CDR3 sequences, 3.5% of them seen once. The TCR sequence derives from a woman under 30 with multiple sclerosis. Sequencing input: PBMCs. The chain has TRBV29-1 and TRBJ1-1, with D unclear. The CDR3 nucleotides read TGCAGCACTAGGCGAGTGAATACTGAAGCTTTCTTT. The encoded protein is CSTRRVNTEAFF.